What follows describes a single TCR beta chain. What it binds is not known. The record originates from a study of shared clonotypes between healthy human individuals. In the study's own analysis: ImmunoSEQ yielded junction-only sequences lacking quality scores, so filtering differed. Generated by immunoSEQ multiplex PCR, the TCRdb table keeps only in-frame clones and is missing some. The V and J calls and clone size are taken from that table; D and trimming were inferred from the DNA. Seen here are 950,000 to 1,300,000 clones, about three quarters observed once, and the top ten hold 1.4%. Study outcomes and limitations: Generally, naive subsets (rather than memory subsets) showed larger estimated richness. Represented genetic and exposure-history diversity was restricted by having few donors.

V was trimmed by 2 bases and J by 1 base, leaving 14 bases between them. The V gene's germline CDR1 is SGHDN and CDR2 FVKESK. The CDR3 runs to 17 residues. The TCR comes from a man aged 18 to 30 in good health. Specimen: memory CD4+ T cells sorted from blood. Regarding subset: CD45RA-negative fraction. The V gene is TRBV14, the J gene TRBJ2-2, with a weak D call TRBD2 (6 bases). The CDR3 bases are TGTGCCAGCAGCCAACGGGGACTCTTTCAGAACACCGGGGAGCTGTTTTTT. Residues: CASSQRGLFQNTGELFF.